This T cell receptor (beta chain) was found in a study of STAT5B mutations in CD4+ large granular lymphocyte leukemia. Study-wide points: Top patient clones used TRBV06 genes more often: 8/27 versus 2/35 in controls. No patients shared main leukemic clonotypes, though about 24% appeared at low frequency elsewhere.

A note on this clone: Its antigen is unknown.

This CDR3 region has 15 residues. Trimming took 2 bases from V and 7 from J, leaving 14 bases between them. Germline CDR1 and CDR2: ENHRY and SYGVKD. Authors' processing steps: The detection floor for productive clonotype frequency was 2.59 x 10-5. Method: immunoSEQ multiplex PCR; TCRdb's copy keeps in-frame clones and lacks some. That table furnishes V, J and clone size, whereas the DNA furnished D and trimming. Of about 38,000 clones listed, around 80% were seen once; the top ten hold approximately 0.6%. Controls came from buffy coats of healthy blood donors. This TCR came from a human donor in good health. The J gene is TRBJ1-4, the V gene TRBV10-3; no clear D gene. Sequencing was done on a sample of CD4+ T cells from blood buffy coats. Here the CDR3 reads CAISEVPQGGEKLFF. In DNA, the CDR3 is TGTGCCATCAGTGAGGTGCCCCAAGGCGGTGAAAAACTGTTTTTT.